Listed below are T cell receptor beta chains from one sample, sequenced in a study of blood T cell repertoires in COVID-19. Repertoires were generated with immunoSEQ multiplex PCR, while TCRdb's copy carries only in-frame clones and drops some. The data contain fewer than 95,000 clones, about 85% of them singletons. The source material was peripheral blood. These TCRs come from a male donor with acute or convalescent COVID-19. Each CDR3 is given with its conserved first and last residue. A D gene is named only where the DNA matches it firmly.

j_call: TRBJ2-7; v_call: TRBV10-3; d_call: NA; cdr3_nt: TGTGCCATCAGTGACCACAGGAACCCCTCCTACGAGCAGTACTTC; cdr3_aa: CAISDHRNPSYEQYF
j_call: TRBJ1-6; v_call: TRBV5-4; d_call: NA; cdr3_nt: TGTGCCAGCAGGCGGGAGGCGCCAGGGTCACCCCTCCACTTT; cdr3_aa: CASRREAPGSPLHF
j_call: TRBJ2-2; v_call: TRBV6-5; d_call: NA; cdr3_nt: TGTGCCAGCAGTCTAGGGGTTTCCGGGGAGCTGTTTTTT; cdr3_aa: CASSLGVSGELFF
j_call: TRBJ2-7; v_call: TRBV28; d_call: TRBD1; cdr3_nt: TGTGCCAGCAGTTTAACAGGGGGCTACGAGCAGTACTTC; cdr3_aa: CASSLTGGYEQYF
j_call: TRBJ1-4; v_call: TRBV28; d_call: NA; cdr3_nt: TGTGCCAGCAGTTTAATACAGATTAATGAAAAACTGTTTTTT; cdr3_aa: CASSLIQINEKLFF
j_call: TRBJ2-3; v_call: TRBV5-8; d_call: TRBD2; cdr3_nt: TGTGCCAGCAGCCCACGGACTAGCGGGGGCCCCGAGGATACGCAGTATTTT; cdr3_aa: CASSPRTSGGPEDTQYF
j_call: TRBJ1-1; v_call: TRBV18; d_call: TRBD1; cdr3_nt: TGTGCCAGCTCACCCCGAGGTCCGACAGGGGAAACTGAAGCTTTCTTT; cdr3_aa: CASSPRGPTGETEAFF
j_call: TRBJ2-5; v_call: TRBV19; d_call: TRBD2; cdr3_nt: TGTGCCAGTAGTAAATATTCGGCGGGGGACCAAGAGACCCAGTACTTC; cdr3_aa: CASSKYSAGDQETQYF
j_call: TRBJ2-7; v_call: TRBV4-1; d_call: NA; cdr3_nt: TGCGCCAGCAGCCTCGAGACTAGGAGCTCCTACGAGCAGTACTTC; cdr3_aa: CASSLETRSSYEQYF
j_call: TRBJ2-2; v_call: TRBV6-5; d_call: TRBD1; cdr3_nt: TGTGCCAGCTCTAGGGGGACAGGGCAAGTCGGGGAGCTGTTTTTT; cdr3_aa: CASSRGTGQVGELFF
j_call: TRBJ1-2; v_call: TRBV6-5; d_call: NA; cdr3_nt: TGTGCCAGCAGCCCCCGGGGGGGCTCTGGCTACACCTTC; cdr3_aa: CASSPRGGSGYTF
j_call: TRBJ2-3; v_call: TRBV5-1; d_call: NA; cdr3_nt: TGCGCCAGCAGCTTTGACAGGCCCCTCACAGATACGCAGTATTTT; cdr3_aa: CASSFDRPLTDTQYF
j_call: TRBJ1-2; v_call: TRBV6-5; d_call: NA; cdr3_nt: TGTGCCAGCAGATTGGACAGTAACTATGGCTACACCTTC; cdr3_aa: CASRLDSNYGYTF
j_call: TRBJ1-1; v_call: TRBV28; d_call: TRBD1; cdr3_nt: TGTGCCAGCAGCAAAGGACAGGGGGCCCGCCGTATGCCTGAAGCTTTCTTT; cdr3_aa: CASSKGQGARRMPEAFF
j_call: TRBJ1-4; v_call: TRBV24-1; d_call: NA; cdr3_nt: TGTGCCACCAGTGATGGGTCCCGTACGGGAATCAATGAAAAACTGTTTTTT; cdr3_aa: CATSDGSRTGINEKLFF
j_call: TRBJ1-5; v_call: TRBV4-1; d_call: NA; cdr3_nt: TGCGCCAGCAGCCCAGGTCCCACGAGCAATCAGCCCCAGCATTTT; cdr3_aa: CASSPGPTSNQPQHF
j_call: TRBJ1-1; v_call: TRBV15; d_call: NA; cdr3_nt: TGTGCCACCAGCCCAGGGGACCCTGAAGCTTTCTTT; cdr3_aa: CATSPGDPEAFF
j_call: TRBJ1-5; v_call: TRBV12-3/TRBV12-4; d_call: NA; cdr3_nt: TGTGCCAGCAGTTATCCCAGTAATCAGCCCCAGCATTTT; cdr3_aa: CASSYPSNQPQHF
j_call: TRBJ1-1; v_call: TRBV6-5; d_call: NA; cdr3_nt: TGTGCCAGCAGCCAATTTGGGCACACTGAAGCTTTCTTT; cdr3_aa: CASSQFGHTEAFF
j_call: TRBJ1-5; v_call: TRBV7-9; d_call: TRBD1; cdr3_nt: TGTGCCAGCAGCTATGGGACAGGAGACAATCAGCCCCAGCATTTT; cdr3_aa: CASSYGTGDNQPQHF
j_call: TRBJ1-3; v_call: TRBV6-5; d_call: NA; cdr3_nt: TGTGCCAGCAGTCCGACAAGCAACTCTGGAAACACCATATATTTT; cdr3_aa: CASSPTSNSGNTIYF
j_call: TRBJ2-2; v_call: TRBV6-5; d_call: TRBD1; cdr3_nt: TGTGCCAGCAGTTACTTCCAGGGGGCTGACACCGGGGAGCTGTTTTTT; cdr3_aa: CASSYFQGADTGELFF
j_call: TRBJ2-6; v_call: TRBV19; d_call: TRBD1; cdr3_nt: TGTGCCAGTAGGACAGGGGGCCTGCGCTCTGGGGCCAACGTCCTGACTTTC; cdr3_aa: CASRTGGLRSGANVLTF
j_call: TRBJ1-2; v_call: TRBV5-8; d_call: NA; cdr3_nt: TGTGCCAGCAGCTTGGCCTTGAGACAGTCCTCGTATGGCTACACCTTC; cdr3_aa: CASSLALRQSSYGYTF
j_call: TRBJ2-1; v_call: TRBV3-1/TRBV3-2; d_call: TRBD2; cdr3_nt: TGTGCCAGCAGCCAGGCTAGCGGGGACAATGAGCAGTTCTTC; cdr3_aa: CASSQASGDNEQFF
j_call: TRBJ1-1; v_call: TRBV28; d_call: TRBD1; cdr3_nt: TGTGCCAGCACGACCCGGGACAGGGGGCCCAGGGACACTGAAGCTTTCTTT; cdr3_aa: CASTTRDRGPRDTEAFF
j_call: TRBJ2-7; v_call: TRBV4-1; d_call: TRBD1; cdr3_nt: TGCGCCAGCAGCCAAGATCCGAGGGACAGTTCCTACGAGCAGTACTTC; cdr3_aa: CASSQDPRDSSYEQYF